The next 11 T cell receptor beta chains were all read from a single sample in a study of early T cells in non-severe SARS-CoV-2 infection. TCRdb fed the 5' RACE reads into MiXCR, producing one record per CDR3 protein. The profile shows about 67,000 distinct CDR3 sequences, around 10% of them singletons. The sample consisted of whole blood. The receptors derive from an adult who was a healthcare worker with PCR-confirmed SARS-CoV-2 infection or an uninfected control (not recorded which).

Many counts were recorded for this clonotype. The rearrangement links TRBV20-1 to TRBJ1-6, with TRBD1 matching over 7 bases. Germline V gene sequence: CDR1 DFQATT, CDR2 SNEGSKA (reference sequence). The CDR3 consists of 16 residues. V lost 0 bases, J lost 9 bases, and 11 bases stayed unmatched. DNA of the CDR3: TGCAGTGCTAGAGATGTACAGGGGACTAGTGGTTCACCCCTCCACTTT. As protein: CSARDVQGTSGSPLHF.

Ten or more counts support this clonotype. V usage is TRBV7-9 and J usage is TRBJ2-2; no reliable D call. CDR3 length: 16 amino acids. Deletions cut 4 bases from V and 1 base from J, with 13 bases between. The germline CDR1 and CDR2 sequences are SEHNR and FQNEAQ (reference sequence). In DNA, the CDR3 is TGTGCCAGCAGCTACACGAGATACATGAACACCGGGGAGCTGTTTTTT. Translating gives CASSYTRYMNTGELFF.

This clonotype was recorded a few times. The CDR3 loop is CASSVELSANTGELFF. The DNA of the CDR3 is TGTGCCAGCAGCGTAGAACTGAGCGCGAACACCGGGGAGCTGTTTTTT. This chain connects TRBV9 to TRBJ2-2; D is undetermined. This CDR3 comprises 16 residues. V was pared by 0 bases and J by 0 bases, with 9 bases between. CDR1 and CDR2 (germline): SGDLS, YYNGEE. Using reference TRBV9 and TRBJ2-2 for the parts outside the CDR3, the full variable domain is DSGVTQTPKHLITATGQRVTLRCSPRSGDLSVYWYQQSLDQGLQFLIQYYNGEERAKGNILERFSAQQFPDLHSELNLSSLELGDSALYFCASSVELSANTGELFFGEGSRLTVL.

This chain joins TRBV10-3 and TRBJ2-5, with 13 nucleotides matching TRBD2. Germline loops: CDR1 ENHRY, CDR2 SYGVKD. V lost 9 bases to trimming and J lost 2 bases; unmatched junction nucleotides: 3. This CDR3 comprises 14 residues. As DNA, the CDR3 is TGTGCCATTGGGACTAGCGGGGCACAAGAGACCCAGTACTTC. Residues: CAIGTSGAQETQYF.

This clonotype was observed at least ten times. The chain employs TRBV5-1 and TRBJ2-5; 11 nucleotides align to TRBD1. V shed 4 bases, J shed 5 bases, and the junction held 7 bases outside the gene matches. The CDR3 extends over 15 amino acids. From germline, CDR1 is SGHRS and CDR2 YFSETQ. DNA of the CDR3: TGCGCCAGCAGCCCGGACAGGGGGCGAGGCGAGACCCAGTACTTC. Protein product: CASSPDRGRGETQYF. Full variable domain (remainder filled in from reference TRBV5-1 and TRBJ2-5): KAGVTQTPRYLIKTRGQQVTLSCSPISGHRSVSWYQQTPGQGLQFLFEYFSETQRNKGNFPGRFSGRQFSNSRSEMNVSTLELGDSALYLCASSPDRGRGETQYFGPGTRLLVL.

This clonotype has a count of ten or more. The genes are TRBV9 and TRBJ2-1, with a possible D match to TRBD1 (5 bases). This CDR3 is 19 amino acids long. Germline CDR1 SGDLS, CDR2 YYNGEE. V lost 5 bases and J 2 bases, leaving 26 bases between the germline ends. CDR3 residues: CASSGPRTETVPTYNEQFF. The CDR3 DNA reads as TGTGCCAGCAGTGGCCCGCGCACAGAGACAGTTCCAACCTACAATGAGCAGTTCTTC.

This clonotype was observed a few times. J is TRBJ1-2 and V is TRBV10-3; maybe TRBD1 (5 bases). The CDR3 runs 14 residues. Trimming stripped 4 bases from V and 3 bases from J, with 12 bases between. CDR1 and CDR2 from the germline V gene are ENHRY and SYGVKD. The CDR3 DNA follows: TGTGCCATCAGTGGGGGACGGAGTGACTATGGCTACACCTTC. This gives the protein CAISGGRSDYGYTF.

This clonotype was counted ten times or more. The gene calls are TRBV18 and TRBJ2-5; D is possibly TRBD1 (6 bases). CDR3 length equals 13 residues. Germline V gene lookup returns CDR1 KGHSH and CDR2 LQKENI. V was shortened by 6 bases and J by 2 bases, with 10 bases between the two germline ends. The CDR3 spells CASSPQGQETQYF. The CDR3 nucleotides are TGTGCCAGCTCTCCGCAGGGGCAAGAGACCCAGTACTTC.

This clonotype was counted between two and nine times. The chain is built from TRBV20-1 and TRBJ1-5; 7 bases are shared with TRBD1. V lost 6 bases, J lost 5 bases, and 7 bases stayed unmatched. Germline CDR1 DFQATT, CDR2 SNEGSKA (reference sequence). The CDR3 is 13 residues long. The CDR3 nucleotides are TGCAGTGCGCGGGACAGAGCCTATCAGCCCCAGCATTTT. The encoded protein is CSARDRAYQPQHF.

This clonotype has a count of ten or more. This rearrangement joins TRBV6-2 or TRBV6-3 to TRBJ2-1; TRBD1 aligns across 7 bases. Trimming at V came to 0 bases and at J to 3 bases, leaving 5 bases not matched to a gene. Germline-derived CDR1 and CDR2 are MNHEY and SVGEGT. This CDR3 contains 16 residues. The CDR3 sequence: CASSYSIGTVYNEQFF. DNA of the CDR3: TGTGCCAGCAGTTACTCTATCGGGACAGTCTACAATGAGCAGTTCTTC.

Many counts were recorded for this clonotype. The CDR3 DNA is TGTGCCAGTAGTATGTCACTAGGTGGTAGGGTGGAGACCCAGTACTTC. As protein: CASSMSLGGRVETQYF. The chain has TRBV19 and TRBJ2-5; D is possibly TRBD2 (5 bases). The CDR3 contains 16 residues. The V end lost 3 bases, the J end lost 5 bases, and 19 bases lay between the germline ends. CDR1 and CDR2 (germline): LNHDA, SQIVND (reference sequence).